The 22 T cell receptor beta chains given below trace back to one sample, sequenced in a study of lymphopenia after photon versus proton radiotherapy. Sequencing was performed with immunoSEQ multiplex PCR; in TCRdb, only in-frame clones are kept and a portion is missing. The top ten clones hold approximately 1.4% of a sample with approximately 80,000 clones, around 82% of them seen once. This sample comprised peripheral blood, obtained from a patient treated with proton-based radiotherapy. These receptors originate from a man aged 55 to 69 with pancreatic cancer.

J is TRBJ2-3 and V is TRBV9; D gene uncertain. V was clipped by 6 bases and J by 0 bases, with 14 bases between them. The CDR3 sequence is 15 residues long. Germline-derived CDR1 and CDR2 are SGDLS and YYNGEE. CDR3: CASTSRAASTDTQYF. The CDR3 DNA is TGTGCCAGCACTTCAAGGGCTGCTAGCACAGATACGCAGTATTTT.

The rearrangement joins TRBV28 to TRBJ1-1; D possibly corresponds to TRBD1 (6 bases). V was cut by 5 bases and J by 1 base, with 14 bases left in between. This CDR3 comprises 15 residues. The germline gives CDR1 MDHEN, CDR2 SYDVKM. This chain's CDR3 is CASSPGGTQNTEAFF. In nucleotides, the CDR3 is TGTGCCAGCAGTCCCGGGGGGACACAGAACACTGAAGCTTTCTTT.

The chain is built from TRBV7-2 and TRBJ1-1; TRBD1 agrees at 7 bases. Germline V CDR1 and CDR2: SGHTA, FQGNSA. After removal of 5 bases from V and 1 base from J, the junction contained 4 bases not matched to a gene. The CDR3 runs 14 residues. This CDR3 is CASSRTGANTEAFF. The CDR3 coding sequence is TGTGCCAGCAGCCGAACAGGGGCGAACACTGAAGCTTTCTTT.

The rearrangement joins TRBV18 to TRBJ2-3, with D perhaps TRBD1 (7 bases). V shed 6 bases and J shed 2 bases, with 15 bases lying between them. CDR1 is KGHSH and CDR2 is LQKENI in the germline V gene. CDR3 length: 15 amino acids. The CDR3 loop reads CASSSAGGTTDTQYF. The CDR3 DNA reads as TGTGCCAGCTCTTCGGCAGGGGGGACCACAGATACGCAGTATTTT.

This clone appeared a single time. The V and J genes are TRBV7-9 and TRBJ1-5; 7 positions match TRBD1. V was pared by 2 bases and J by 9 bases, with 16 bases of the junction left unmatched. Germline CDR1 SEHNR, CDR2 FQNEAQ (reference sequence). CDR3 length: 17 residues. Written as DNA, the CDR3 is TGTGCCAGCAGCTTAACCTCGGGGCAGGGGGACCTATGGCCCCAGCATTTT. Amino acids: CASSLTSGQGDLWPQHF.

The rearrangement links TRBV20-1 to TRBJ2-1; D gene ambiguous. The V gene lost 8 bases and the J gene lost 1 base, with 6 bases spanning the gap. This CDR3 is built from 11 residues. Germline CDR1 is DFQATT and CDR2 is SNEGSKA (reference sequence). CDR3 bases: TGCAGTAAGAGTTCCTACAATGAGCAGTTCTTC. Translated: CSKSSYNEQFF.

This clone appeared a few times. The chain employs TRBV30 and TRBJ1-5; 8 bases agree with TRBD1. V was clipped by 0 bases and J by 4 bases; unmatched bases: 2. The germline V gene has CDR1 GTSNPN and CDR2 SVGIG (reference sequence). The CDR3 totals 14 residues. CDR3 coding DNA: TGTGCCTGGAGTGTACAGGGGGGGAATCAGCCCCAGCATTTT. Translating gives CAWSVQGGNQPQHF.

This clone was observed a single time. The V gene is TRBV27, the J gene TRBJ2-7; TRBD2 is a possible D gene (7 bases). Between the trimmed V and J ends, which lost 3 bases and 6 bases, there was a span of 12 bases. The CDR3 is made up of 13 amino acids. In germline, CDR1 is MNHEY, CDR2 SMNVEV (reference sequence). The DNA for the CDR3 is TGTGCCAGCAGTTTCGGGGGGCTCCGCGAGCAGTACTTC. Translation gives CASSFGGLREQYF.

This sequence joins TRBV7-2 and TRBJ2-3, with D perhaps TRBD1 or TRBD2 (6 bases each). In germline, CDR1 is SGHTA, CDR2 FQGNSA. V was shortened by 2 bases and J by 6 bases, with 12 bases between the two germline ends. The CDR3 length is 14 residues. The CDR3 DNA reads as TGTGCCAGCAGCTTATCTCGGGGGCAGGATACGCAGTATTTT. This codes for CASSLSRGQDTQYF.

This sequence joins TRBV5-1 and TRBJ1-4; 9 bases agree with TRBD1. The CDR3 loop spans 13 amino acids. CDR1 is SGHRS, CDR2 YFSETQ, per germline. The V and J ends lost 2 bases and 8 bases, in that order; junction bases with no gene match: 1. This CDR3 is CASSFGQGEKLFF. The CDR3 DNA sequence: TGCGCCAGCAGCTTTGGACAGGGGGAAAAACTGTTTTTT.

The V call is TRBV4-2, the J call TRBJ2-3, with D hard to call. The V and J ends lost 3 bases and 8 bases respectively, with 12 bases between them. The CDR3 covers 13 residues. The germline CDR1 and CDR2 sequences are LGHNA and YNFKEQ. The CDR3 region is CASSQLTSGTQYF. The CDR3 bases are TGTGCCAGCAGCCAGTTAACCTCGGGTACGCAGTATTTT.

The rearrangement uses TRBV5-1 and TRBJ1-1; 7 bases line up with TRBD1. The CDR3 loop spans 14 amino acids. CDR1 and CDR2 (germline): SGHRS, YFSETQ. The ends lost 4 bases at V and 1 base at J; junction bases unmatched: 4. The CDR3 sequence is CASSLDRANTEAFF. Written as DNA, the CDR3 is TGCGCCAGCAGCCTAGACAGGGCGAACACTGAAGCTTTCTTT. The whole variable domain, filled in from reference TRBV5-1 and TRBJ1-1, reads KAGVTQTPRYLIKTRGQQVTLSCSPISGHRSVSWYQQTPGQGLQFLFEYFSETQRNKGNFPGRFSGRQFSNSRSEMNVSTLELGDSALYLCASSLDRANTEAFFGQGTRLTVV.

The chain uses TRBV6-6 and TRBJ2-1; 8 bases map to TRBD2. Looked up from germline, CDR1 is MNHNY and CDR2 is SVGAGI (reference sequence). J lost 6 bases, V lost 1 base, and 8 bases had no gene match. This CDR3 comprises 16 residues. CDR3 sequence (DNA): TGTGCCAGCAGTTACTGGACGGGAGGGCAAAGCAATGAGCAGTTCTTC. Translating it yields CASSYWTGGQSNEQFF.

The chain is built from TRBV2 and TRBJ2-6; the match to TRBD1 covers 9 bases. This CDR3 contains 17 residues. The V and J ends lost 5 bases and 2 bases, in that order; junction bases with no gene match: 7. The germline gives CDR1 SNHLY, CDR2 FYNNEI. This CDR3 reads CASSSTGGAAGANVLTF. As DNA, the CDR3 is TGTGCCAGCAGTTCCACAGGGGGCGCTGCTGGGGCCAACGTCCTGACTTTC.

This chain links TRBV7-2 with TRBJ2-1, with 9 bases that match TRBD2. Germline CDR1 reads SGHTA; CDR2 reads FQGNSA. Losses at the gene ends were 0 bases for V and 5 bases for J; bases not matched to a gene: 5. This CDR3 has 16 residues. CDR3 nucleotide sequence: TGTGCCAGCAGCTTAGCTCGCGGGAGGGCCCACAATGAGCAGTTCTTC. It codes for CASSLARGRAHNEQFF.

This clone showed up just once. The gene calls are TRBV9 and TRBJ1-1, with D possibly being TRBD1 (6 bases). CDR1 and CDR2 (germline): SGDLS, YYNGEE. The germline V and J ends were trimmed by 0 bases and 7 bases, with 16 bases remaining between them. The CDR3 contains 15 residues. CDR3 coding DNA: TGTGCCAGCAGCGTAGCGGGGTCCGACAGGTTTGAAGCTTTCTTT. It encodes CASSVAGSDRFEAFF.

V is TRBV6-1 and J is TRBJ2-2, with a possible D match to TRBD1 (6 bases). V was shortened by 6 bases and J by 6 bases, with 11 bases between the two germline ends. CDR3 length: 13 residues. The V gene's germline CDR1 is MNHNS and CDR2 SASEGT. CDR3 amino acids: CASRRQDPGELFF. CDR3 nucleotides: TGTGCCAGCAGAAGACAGGATCCCGGGGAGCTGTTTTTT.

J is TRBJ2-3 and V is TRBV6-6; D not certain. Trimming took off 2 bases at V and 6 bases at J, with 12 bases between the two ends. This CDR3 region has 14 residues. Germline V gives CDR1 MNHNY, CDR2 SVGAGI (reference sequence). In DNA, the CDR3 is TGTGCCAGCAGTTACGGGCTCCTTAAGGATACGCAGTATTTT. Its translation: CASSYGLLKDTQYF.

This rearrangement joins TRBV6-1 to TRBJ2-1, with 10 bases that match TRBD2. With 4 bases clipped from V and 6 bases from J, the junction kept 9 bases outside the gene matches. The CDR3 is made up of 16 amino acids. Germline assignment: CDR1 MNHNS and CDR2 SASEGT. DNA for the CDR3: TGTGCCAGCAGTGTCCAGCGGGAGGGCCTCCGCAATGAGCAGTTCTTC. It codes for CASSVQREGLRNEQFF.

The chain uses TRBV5-1 and TRBJ2-7; D might be TRBD2 (5 bases). The CDR3 covers 14 residues. The V gene's germline CDR1 is SGHRS and CDR2 YFSETQ. V gave up 4 bases and J gave up 0 bases, with 11 bases separating them. In DNA form, the CDR3 reads TGCGCCAGCAGCAAAGAGGGTTACTCCTACGAGCAGTACTTC. Protein sequence: CASSKEGYSYEQYF.

The rearrangement links TRBV28 to TRBJ2-1, with D perhaps given as TRBD1 or TRBD2 (6 bases each). The CDR3 covers 17 residues. Trimming pared 2 bases from V and 5 bases from J, leaving 19 bases between. Germline values: CDR1 MDHEN, CDR2 SYDVKM. The DNA for the CDR3 is TGTGCCAGCAGTTTAGTAGGTCTGGGGGGCCCGGACAATGAGCAGTTCTTC. This codes for CASSLVGLGGPDNEQFF. The full variable domain, with the rest looked up from reference TRBV28 and TRBJ2-1, is DVKVTQSSRYLVKRTGEKVFLECVQDMDHENMFWYRQDPGLGLRLIYFSYDVKMKEKGDIPEGYSVSREKKERFSLILESASTNQTSMYLCASSLVGLGGPDNEQFFGPGTRLTVL.

The V and J genes are TRBV27 and TRBJ1-1; TRBD1 matches 12 bases. The length of the CDR3 is 14 residues. V trimming: 7 bases; J trimming: 8 bases; junction bases outside the gene matches: 8. The germline CDR1 and CDR2 sequences are MNHEY and SMNVEV (reference sequence). The chain's CDR3 is CASKLRDRGPEAFF. The CDR3 DNA reads TGTGCCAGCAAACTCCGGGACAGGGGGCCAGAAGCTTTCTTT.